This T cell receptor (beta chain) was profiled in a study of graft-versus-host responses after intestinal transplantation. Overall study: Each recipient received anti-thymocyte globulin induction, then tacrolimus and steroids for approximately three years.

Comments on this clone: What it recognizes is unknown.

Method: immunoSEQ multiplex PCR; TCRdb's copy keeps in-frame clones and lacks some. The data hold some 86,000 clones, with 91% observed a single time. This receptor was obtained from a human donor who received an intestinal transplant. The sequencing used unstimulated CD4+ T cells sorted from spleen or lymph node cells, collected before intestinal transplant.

Here the CDR3 reads CASSTDRENYGYTF. For the CDR3, the DNA is TGTGCCAGCTCAACCGACAGGGAAAACTATGGCTACACCTTC. The J gene is TRBJ1-2, the V gene TRBV18; 7 bases fit TRBD1. The germline V gene encodes CDR1 KGHSH and CDR2 LQKENI. The J segment lost 2 bases and the V segment lost 5 bases, leaving 5 bases of the junction unmatched. This CDR3 has 14 amino acids.